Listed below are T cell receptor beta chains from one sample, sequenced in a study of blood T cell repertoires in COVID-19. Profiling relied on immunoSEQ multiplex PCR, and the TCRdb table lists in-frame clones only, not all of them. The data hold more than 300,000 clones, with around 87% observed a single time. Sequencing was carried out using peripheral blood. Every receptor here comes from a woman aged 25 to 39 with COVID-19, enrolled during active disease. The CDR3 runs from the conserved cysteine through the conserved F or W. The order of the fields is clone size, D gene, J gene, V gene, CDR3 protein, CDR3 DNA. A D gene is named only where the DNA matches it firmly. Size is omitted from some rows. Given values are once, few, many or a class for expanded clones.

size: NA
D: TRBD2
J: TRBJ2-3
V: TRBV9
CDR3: CASSVAWTSGGTDTQYF
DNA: TGTGCCAGCAGCGTAGCTTGGACTAGCGGTGGCACAGATACGCAGTATTTT

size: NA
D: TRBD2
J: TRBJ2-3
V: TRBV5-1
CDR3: CASSWAGGRTDTQYF
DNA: TGCGCCAGCAGCTGGGCGGGGGGGCGAACAGATACGCAGTATTTT

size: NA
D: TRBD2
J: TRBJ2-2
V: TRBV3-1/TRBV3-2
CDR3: CASSQDRDYGGELFF
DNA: TGTGCCAGCAGCCAAGATAGGGACTATGGCGGGGAGCTGTTTTTT

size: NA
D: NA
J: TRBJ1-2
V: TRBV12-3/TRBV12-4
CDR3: CASSQGNYGYTF
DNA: TGTGCCAGCAGCCAGGGTAACTATGGCTACACCTTC

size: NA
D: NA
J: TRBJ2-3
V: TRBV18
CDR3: CASSPVGDTSTDTQYF
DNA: TGTGCCAGCTCACCAGTGGGCGACACCAGCACAGATACGCAGTATTTT

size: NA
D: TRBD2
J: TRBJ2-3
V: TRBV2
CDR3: CASSEDGLAGDTLYF
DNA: TGTGCCAGCAGTGAGGACGGACTAGCGGGAGATACGCTGTATTTT

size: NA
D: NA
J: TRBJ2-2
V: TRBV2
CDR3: CASSEIGQTTGELFF
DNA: TGTGCCAGCAGTGAAATAGGCCAGACAACCGGGGAGCTGTTTTTT

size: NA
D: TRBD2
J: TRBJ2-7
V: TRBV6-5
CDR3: CASSQTSGSHEQYF
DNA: TGTGCCAGCAGTCAGACTAGCGGGAGCCACGAGCAGTACTTC

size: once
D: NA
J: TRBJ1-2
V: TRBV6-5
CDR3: CATGAGHVYGYTF
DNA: TGTGCCACTGGAGCGGGACATGTCTATGGCTACACCTTC

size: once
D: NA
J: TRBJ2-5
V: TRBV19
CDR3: CASSIQGFQETQYF
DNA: TGTGCCAGTAGTATCCAGGGCTTTCAAGAGACCCAGTACTTC

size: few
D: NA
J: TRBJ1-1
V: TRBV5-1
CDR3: CASSPGRGEETEAFF
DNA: TGCGCCAGCAGCCCAGGGAGGGGAGAGGAAACTGAAGCTTTCTTT

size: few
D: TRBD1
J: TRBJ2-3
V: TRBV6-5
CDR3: CASSSGTGVDTQYF
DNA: TGTGCCAGCAGTTCCGGGACAGGGGTAGATACGCAGTATTTT

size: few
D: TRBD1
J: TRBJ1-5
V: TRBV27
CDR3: CASSSADRAGSQPQHF
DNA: TGTGCCAGCAGTTCAGCCGACAGGGCCGGAAGTCAGCCCCAGCATTTT

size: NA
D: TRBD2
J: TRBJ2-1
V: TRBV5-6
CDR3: CASSLTSGYNEQFF
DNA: TGTGCCAGCAGCTTAACTAGCGGCTACAATGAGCAGTTCTTC

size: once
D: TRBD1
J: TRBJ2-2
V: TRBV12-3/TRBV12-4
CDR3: CASRTGNTGELFF
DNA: TGTGCCTCACGGACAGGGAACACCGGGGAGCTGTTTTTT

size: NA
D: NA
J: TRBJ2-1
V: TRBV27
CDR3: CASSLGLYNEQFF
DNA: TGTGCCAGCAGTTTAGGGCTCTACAATGAGCAGTTCTTC

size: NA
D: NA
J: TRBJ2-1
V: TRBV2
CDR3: CASSSRGSYNEQFF
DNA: TGTGCCAGCAGTTCAAGGGGCTCCTACAATGAGCAGTTCTTC

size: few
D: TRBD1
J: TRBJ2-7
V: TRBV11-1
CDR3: CASSRRQGKAYEQYF
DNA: TGTGCCAGCAGCCGTCGACAGGGGAAAGCCTACGAGCAGTACTTC

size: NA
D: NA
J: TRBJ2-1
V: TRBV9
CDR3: CASSPLGSSYNEQFF
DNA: TGTGCCAGCAGCCCGCTGGGGAGCTCCTACAATGAGCAGTTCTTC

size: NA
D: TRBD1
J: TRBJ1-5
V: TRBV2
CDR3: CASRGTEQRNQPQHF
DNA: TGTGCCAGCAGGGGGACAGAGCAGAGGAATCAGCCCCAGCATTTT

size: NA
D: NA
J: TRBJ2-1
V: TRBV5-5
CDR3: CASSLDLGGYNEQFF
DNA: TGTGCCAGCAGCTTGGACCTCGGGGGCTACAATGAGCAGTTCTTC

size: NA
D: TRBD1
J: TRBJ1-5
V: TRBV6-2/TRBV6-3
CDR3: CASSQDRGRNQPQHF
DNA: TGTGCCAGCAGCCAGGACAGGGGGCGCAATCAGCCCCAGCATTTT

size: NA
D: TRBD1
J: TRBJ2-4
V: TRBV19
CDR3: CASSLRDRAVAKNIQYF
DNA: TGTGCCAGTAGTCTCCGGGACAGGGCCGTAGCCAAAAACATTCAGTACTTC

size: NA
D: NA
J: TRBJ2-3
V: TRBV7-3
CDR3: CASSPMGAPNTQYF
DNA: TGTGCCAGCAGCCCCATGGGGGCGCCGAATACGCAGTATTTT

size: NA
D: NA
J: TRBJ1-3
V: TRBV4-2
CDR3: CASSQDPGAKRNTIYF
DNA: TGTGCCAGCAGCCAAGATCCAGGGGCAAAAAGGAACACCATATATTTT

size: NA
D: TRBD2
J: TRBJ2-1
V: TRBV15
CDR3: CATSLAGGQNEQFF
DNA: TGTGCCACCAGCTTAGCGGGAGGGCAAAATGAGCAGTTCTTC

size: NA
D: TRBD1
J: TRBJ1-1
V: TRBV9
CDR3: CASSATQGGGTEAFF
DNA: TGTGCCAGCAGCGCCACACAGGGGGGAGGCACTGAAGCTTTCTTT

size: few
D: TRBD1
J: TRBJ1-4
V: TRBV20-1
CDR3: CSAIDRGQDNEKLFF
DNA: TGCAGTGCTATTGACAGGGGGCAAGATAATGAAAAACTGTTTTTT

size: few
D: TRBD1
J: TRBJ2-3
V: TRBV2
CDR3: CASKRDRGEDTQYF
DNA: TGTGCCAGCAAAAGGGACAGGGGGGAAGATACGCAGTATTTT

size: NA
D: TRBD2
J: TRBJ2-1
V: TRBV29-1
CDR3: CSVTLAGGMGSYNEQFF
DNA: TGCAGCGTCACGCTAGCGGGAGGGATGGGCTCCTACAATGAGCAGTTCTTC

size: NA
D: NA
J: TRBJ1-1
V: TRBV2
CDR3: CASSVMQGDTEAFF
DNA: TGTGCCAGCAGTGTTATGCAGGGTGACACTGAAGCTTTCTTT

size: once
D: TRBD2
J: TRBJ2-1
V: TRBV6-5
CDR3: CASSYAGGPPYNEQFF
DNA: TGTGCCAGCAGTTACGCGGGAGGGCCACCATACAATGAGCAGTTCTTC

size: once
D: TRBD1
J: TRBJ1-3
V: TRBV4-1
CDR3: CASSQEFGAGGSGNTIYF
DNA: TGCGCCAGCAGCCAAGAGTTTGGGGCAGGGGGCTCTGGAAACACCATATATTTT